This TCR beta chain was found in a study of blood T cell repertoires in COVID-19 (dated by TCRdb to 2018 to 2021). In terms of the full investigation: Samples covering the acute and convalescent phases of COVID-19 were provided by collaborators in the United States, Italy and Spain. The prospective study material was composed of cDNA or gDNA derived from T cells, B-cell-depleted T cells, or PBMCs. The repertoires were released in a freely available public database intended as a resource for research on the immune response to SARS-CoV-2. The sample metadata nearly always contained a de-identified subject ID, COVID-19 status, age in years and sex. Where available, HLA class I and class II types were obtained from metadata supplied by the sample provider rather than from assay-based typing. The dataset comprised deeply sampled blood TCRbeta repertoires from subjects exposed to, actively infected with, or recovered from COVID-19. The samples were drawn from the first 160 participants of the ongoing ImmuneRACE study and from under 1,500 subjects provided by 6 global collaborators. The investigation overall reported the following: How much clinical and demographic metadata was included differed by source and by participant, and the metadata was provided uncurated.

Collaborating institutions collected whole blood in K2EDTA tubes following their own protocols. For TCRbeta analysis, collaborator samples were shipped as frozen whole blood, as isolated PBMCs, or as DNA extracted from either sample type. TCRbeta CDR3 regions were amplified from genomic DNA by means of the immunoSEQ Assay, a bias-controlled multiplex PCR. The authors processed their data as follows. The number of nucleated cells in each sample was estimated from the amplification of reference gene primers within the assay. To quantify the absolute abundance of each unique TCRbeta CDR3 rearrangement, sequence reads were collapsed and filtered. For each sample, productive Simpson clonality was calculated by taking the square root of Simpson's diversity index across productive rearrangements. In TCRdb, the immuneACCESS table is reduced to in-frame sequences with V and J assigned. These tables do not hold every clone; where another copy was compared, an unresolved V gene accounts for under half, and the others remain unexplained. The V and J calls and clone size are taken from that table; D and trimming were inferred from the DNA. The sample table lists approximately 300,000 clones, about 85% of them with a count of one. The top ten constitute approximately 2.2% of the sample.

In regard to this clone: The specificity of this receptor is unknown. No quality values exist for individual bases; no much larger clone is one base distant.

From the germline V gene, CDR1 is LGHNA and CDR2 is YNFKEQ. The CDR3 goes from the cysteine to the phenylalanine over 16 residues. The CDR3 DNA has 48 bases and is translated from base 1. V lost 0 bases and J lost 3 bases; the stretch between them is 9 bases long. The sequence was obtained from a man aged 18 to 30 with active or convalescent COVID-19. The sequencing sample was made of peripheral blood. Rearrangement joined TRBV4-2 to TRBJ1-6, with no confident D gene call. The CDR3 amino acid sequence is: CASSQDTGIYNSPLHF. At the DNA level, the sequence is TGTGCCAGCAGCCAAGATACCGGGATCTATAATTCACCCCTCCACTTT.